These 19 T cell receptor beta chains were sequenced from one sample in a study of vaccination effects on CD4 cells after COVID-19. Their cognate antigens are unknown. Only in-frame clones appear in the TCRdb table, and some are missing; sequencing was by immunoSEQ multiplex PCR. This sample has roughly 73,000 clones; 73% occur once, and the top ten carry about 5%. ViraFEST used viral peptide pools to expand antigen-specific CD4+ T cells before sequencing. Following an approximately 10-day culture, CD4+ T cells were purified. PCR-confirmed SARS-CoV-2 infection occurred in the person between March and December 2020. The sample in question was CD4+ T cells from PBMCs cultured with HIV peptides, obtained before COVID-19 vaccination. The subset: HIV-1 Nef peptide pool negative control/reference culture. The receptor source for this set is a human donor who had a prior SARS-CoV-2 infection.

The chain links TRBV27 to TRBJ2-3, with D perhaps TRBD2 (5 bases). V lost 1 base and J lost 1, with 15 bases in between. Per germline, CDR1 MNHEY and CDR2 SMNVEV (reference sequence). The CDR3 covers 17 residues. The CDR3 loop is CASSLFLGTGGTDTQYF. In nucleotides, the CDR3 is TGTGCCAGCAGTTTATTCTTGGGCACCGGGGGCACAGATACGCAGTATTTT.

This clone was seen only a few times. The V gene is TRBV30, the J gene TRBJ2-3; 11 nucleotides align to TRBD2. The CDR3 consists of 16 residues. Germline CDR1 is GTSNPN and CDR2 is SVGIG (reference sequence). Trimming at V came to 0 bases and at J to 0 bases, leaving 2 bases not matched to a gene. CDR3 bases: TGTGCCTGGAGTGTGGGGACTAGCGGTAGCACAGATACGCAGTATTTT. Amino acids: CAWSVGTSGSTDTQYF.

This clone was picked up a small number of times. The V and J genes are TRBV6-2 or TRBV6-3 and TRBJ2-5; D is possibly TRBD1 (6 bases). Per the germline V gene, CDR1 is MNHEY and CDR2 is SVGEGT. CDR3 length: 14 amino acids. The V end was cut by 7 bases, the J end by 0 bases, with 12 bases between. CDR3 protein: CASTPWTDQETQYF. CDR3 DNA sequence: TGTGCCAGCACCCCTTGGACAGACCAAGAGACCCAGTACTTC.

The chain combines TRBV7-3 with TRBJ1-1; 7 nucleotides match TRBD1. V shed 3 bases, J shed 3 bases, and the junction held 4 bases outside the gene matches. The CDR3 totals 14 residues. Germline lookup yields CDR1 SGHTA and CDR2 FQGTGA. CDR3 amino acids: CASSLTQGHTEAFF. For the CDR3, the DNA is TGTGCCAGCAGCTTGACACAGGGGCACACTGAAGCTTTCTTT.

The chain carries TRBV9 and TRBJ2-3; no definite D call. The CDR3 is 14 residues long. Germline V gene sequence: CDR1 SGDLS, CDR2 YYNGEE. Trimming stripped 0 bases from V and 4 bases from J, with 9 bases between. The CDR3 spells CASSVGTYADTQYF. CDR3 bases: TGTGCCAGCAGCGTAGGGACCTATGCAGATACGCAGTATTTT.

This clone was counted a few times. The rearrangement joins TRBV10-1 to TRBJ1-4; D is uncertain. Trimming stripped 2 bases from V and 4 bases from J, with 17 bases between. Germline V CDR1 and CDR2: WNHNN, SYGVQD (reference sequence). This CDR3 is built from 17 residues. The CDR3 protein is CASSEIGTQEINEKLFF. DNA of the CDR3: TGCGCCAGCAGTGAGATCGGCACCCAAGAAATTAATGAAAAACTGTTTTTT.

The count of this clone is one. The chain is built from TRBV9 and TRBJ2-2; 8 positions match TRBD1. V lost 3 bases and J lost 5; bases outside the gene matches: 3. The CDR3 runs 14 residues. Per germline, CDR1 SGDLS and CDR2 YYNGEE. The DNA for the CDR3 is TGTGCCAGCAGCGCACAGGGGGAAACCGGGGAGCTGTTTTTT. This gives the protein CASSAQGETGELFF.

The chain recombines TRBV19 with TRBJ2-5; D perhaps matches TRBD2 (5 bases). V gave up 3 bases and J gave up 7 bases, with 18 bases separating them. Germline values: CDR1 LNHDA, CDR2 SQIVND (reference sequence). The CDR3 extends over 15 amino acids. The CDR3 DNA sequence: TGTGCCAGTAGTATCTCTATTCGTCCAGAGGGGACCCAGTACTTC. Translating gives CASSISIRPEGTQYF. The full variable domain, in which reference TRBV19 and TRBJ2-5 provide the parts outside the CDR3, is DGGITQSPKYLFRKEGQNVTLSCEQNLNHDAMYWYRQDPGQGLRLIYYSQIVNDFQKGDIAEGYSVSREKKESFPLTVTSAQKNPTAFYLCASSISIRPEGTQYFGPGTRLLVL.

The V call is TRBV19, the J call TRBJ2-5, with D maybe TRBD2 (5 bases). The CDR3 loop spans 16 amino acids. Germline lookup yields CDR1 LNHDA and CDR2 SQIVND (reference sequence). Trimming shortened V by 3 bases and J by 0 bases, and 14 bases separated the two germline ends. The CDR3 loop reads CASSIRASPYQETQYF. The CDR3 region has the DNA TGTGCCAGTAGTATTAGGGCTAGCCCGTACCAAGAGACCCAGTACTTC.

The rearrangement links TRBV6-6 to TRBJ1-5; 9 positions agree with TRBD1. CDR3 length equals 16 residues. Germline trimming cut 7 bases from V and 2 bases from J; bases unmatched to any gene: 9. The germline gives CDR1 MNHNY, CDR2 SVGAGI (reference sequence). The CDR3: CASTITGGAGNQPQHF. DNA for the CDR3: TGTGCCAGCACCATTACAGGGGGCGCGGGCAATCAGCCCCAGCATTTT.

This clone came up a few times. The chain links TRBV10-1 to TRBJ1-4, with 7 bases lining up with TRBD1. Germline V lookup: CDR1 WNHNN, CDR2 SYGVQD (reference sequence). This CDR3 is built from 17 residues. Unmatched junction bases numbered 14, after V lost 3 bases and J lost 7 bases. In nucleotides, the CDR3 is TGCGCCAGCAGTGACACCGGGACAGCCCCTTCTGTTGAAAAACTGTTTTTT. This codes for CASSDTGTAPSVEKLFF.

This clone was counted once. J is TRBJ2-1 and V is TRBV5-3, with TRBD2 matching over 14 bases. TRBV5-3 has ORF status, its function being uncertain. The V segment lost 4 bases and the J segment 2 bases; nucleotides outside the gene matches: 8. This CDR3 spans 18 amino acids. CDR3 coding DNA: TGTGCCAGAAGCGCGCCGGGACTAGCGGGAGTTGCCTACAATGAGCAGTTCTTC. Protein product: CARSAPGLAGVAYNEQFF.

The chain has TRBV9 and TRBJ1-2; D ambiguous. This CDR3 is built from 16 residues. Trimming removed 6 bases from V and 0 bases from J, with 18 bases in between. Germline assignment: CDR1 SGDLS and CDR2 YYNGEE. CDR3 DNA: TGTGCCAGCACCCTCGAGGTAGGGCGACCTAACTATGGCTACACCTTC. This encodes CASTLEVGRPNYGYTF.

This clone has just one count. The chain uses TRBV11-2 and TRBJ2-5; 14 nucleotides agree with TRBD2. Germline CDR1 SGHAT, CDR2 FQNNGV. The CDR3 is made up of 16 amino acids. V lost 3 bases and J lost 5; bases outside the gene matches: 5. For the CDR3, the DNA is TGTGCCAGCAGCTTGGGGACTAGCGGGAGTGGCGAGACCCAGTACTTC. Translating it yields CASSLGTSGSGETQYF.

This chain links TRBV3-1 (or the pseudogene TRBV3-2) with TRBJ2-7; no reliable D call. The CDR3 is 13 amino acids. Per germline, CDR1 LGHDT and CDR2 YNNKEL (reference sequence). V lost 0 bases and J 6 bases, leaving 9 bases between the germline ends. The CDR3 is CASSQERGVEQYF. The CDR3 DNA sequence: TGTGCCAGCAGCCAAGAGCGTGGGGTCGAGCAGTACTTC.

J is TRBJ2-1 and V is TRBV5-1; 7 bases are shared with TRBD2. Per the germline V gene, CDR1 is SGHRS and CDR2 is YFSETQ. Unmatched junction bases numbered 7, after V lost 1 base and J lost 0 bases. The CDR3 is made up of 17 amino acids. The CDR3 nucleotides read TGCGCCAGCAGCTTGAGGGATATAGCGGGCTCCTACAATGAGCAGTTCTTC. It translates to CASSLRDIAGSYNEQFF.

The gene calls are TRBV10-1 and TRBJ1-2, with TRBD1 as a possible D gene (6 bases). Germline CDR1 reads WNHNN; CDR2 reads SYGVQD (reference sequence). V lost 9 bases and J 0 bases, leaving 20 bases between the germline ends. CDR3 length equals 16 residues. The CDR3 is CARTPTGTPSNYGYTF. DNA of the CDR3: TGCGCCAGGACACCCACCGGGACACCTTCTAACTATGGCTACACCTTC.

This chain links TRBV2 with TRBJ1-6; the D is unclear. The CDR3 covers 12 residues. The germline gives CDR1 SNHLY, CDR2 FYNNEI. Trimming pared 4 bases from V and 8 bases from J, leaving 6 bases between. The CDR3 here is CASSASHSPLHF. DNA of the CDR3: TGTGCCAGCAGTGCCTCTCATTCACCCCTCCACTTT. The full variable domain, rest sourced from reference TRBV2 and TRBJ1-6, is EPEVTQTPSHQVTQMGQEVILRCVPISNHLYFYWYRQILGQKVEFLVSFYNNEISEKSEIFDDQFSVERPDGSNFTLKIRSTKLEDSAMYFCASSASHSPLHFGNGTRLTVT.

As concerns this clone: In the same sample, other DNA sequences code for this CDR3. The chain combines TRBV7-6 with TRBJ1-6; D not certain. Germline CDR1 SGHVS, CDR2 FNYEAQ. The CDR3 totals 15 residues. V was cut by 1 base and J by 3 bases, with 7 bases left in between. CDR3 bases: TGTGCCAGCAGCTTAGGAGGACTCTATAATTCACCCCTCCACTTT. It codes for CASSLGGLYNSPLHF. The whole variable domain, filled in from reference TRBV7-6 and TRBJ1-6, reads GAGVSQSPRYKVTKRGQDVALRCDPISGHVSLYWYRQALGQGPEFLTYFNYEAQQDKSGLPNDRFSAERPEGSISTLTIQRTEQRDSAMYRCASSLGGLYNSPLHFGNGTRLTVT.